The 32 T cell receptor beta chains given below trace back to one sample, sequenced in a study of beta chain features in type 1 diabetes. Expressed TCRB transcripts got sequenced, as all isolated RNA was reverse transcribed. Clones were read by immunoSEQ multiplex PCR, and TCRdb kept only the in-frame ones, dropping some. The sample has 300,000 to 400,000 clones; approximately 10% are singletons. The sample taken for sequencing was naive CD4+ T cells from blood. These receptors all come from a woman aged 25 to 39 in good health.

This chain joins TRBV11-2 and TRBJ2-1; 13 positions match TRBD2. CDR3 length: 18 amino acids. Germline V gene lookup returns CDR1 SGHAT and CDR2 FQNNGV. V was pared by 0 bases and J by 9 bases, with 11 bases of the junction left unmatched. In DNA form, the CDR3 reads TGTGCCAGCAGCTTAGACCCCATACTAGCGGGAGGGAAGGGTGAGCAGTTCTTC. As protein: CASSLDPILAGGKGEQFF.

This clone was counted a few times. The rearrangement links TRBV5-6 to TRBJ2-5; D may be TRBD1 (6 bases). The ends were cut back, 4 bases at V and 9 bases at J, with 22 bases in the middle. This CDR3 contains 15 residues. Germline CDR1 SGHDT, CDR2 YYEEEE. Here the CDR3 reads CASSQRATGPRAQYF. For the CDR3, the DNA is TGTGCCAGCAGCCAACGGGCGACAGGCCCAAGGGCCCAGTACTTC.

There are a few counts of this clone. This chain connects TRBV6-5 to TRBJ2-7, with 9 bases lining up with TRBD2. Germline V gives CDR1 MNHEY, CDR2 SVGAGI. The CDR3 spans 12 residues. Trimming at V came to 7 bases and at J to 5 bases, leaving 3 bases not matched to a gene. The CDR3 here is CASKVAGDEQYF. The CDR3 bases are TGTGCCAGCAAAGTAGCGGGAGACGAGCAGTACTTC.

This clone was counted a few times. The chain recombines TRBV5-1 with TRBJ1-1; tentative D call: TRBD1 (5 bases). The V end lost 0 bases, the J end lost 0 bases, and 6 bases lay between the germline ends. The length of the CDR3 is 14 residues. Germline V gives CDR1 SGHRS, CDR2 YFSETQ. The CDR3 spells CASSLEGLNTEAFF. In DNA, the CDR3 is TGCGCCAGCAGCTTGGAGGGGTTGAACACTGAAGCTTTCTTT.

This clone came up a few times. This chain joins TRBV21-1 and TRBJ1-2; the table assigns TRBD1, which was not confirmed against the DNA. TRBV21-1 is given as a pseudogene. CDR3 length: 13 residues. The CDR3 DNA is TGTGCCAGCAACTGGACAGAGAGCTATGGCTACACCTTC. Translating it yields CASNWTESYGYTF.

V is TRBV2 and J is TRBJ1-4, with no clear D. The CDR3 is 15 amino acids. V gave up 3 bases and J gave up 8 bases, with 16 bases separating them. Germline V gene lookup returns CDR1 SNHLY and CDR2 FYNNEI. DNA of the CDR3: TGTGCCAGCAGTGACCGGCGGGCTGCGGAGGAAAAACTGTTTTTT. Amino acids: CASSDRRAAEEKLFF.

The V and J genes are TRBV15 and TRBJ1-4; 7 bases match TRBD1. The CDR3 has 15 amino acids. V was clipped by 2 bases and J by 2 bases; unmatched bases: 2. CDR1 is LNHNV, CDR2 YYDKDF, per germline (reference sequence). CDR3 sequence: CATSRLTGTNEKLFF. The CDR3 DNA sequence: TGTGCCACCAGCAGACTGACAGGGACTAATGAAAAACTGTTTTTT.

The chain employs TRBV14 and TRBJ2-7; 9 bases match TRBD2. J was trimmed by 3 bases and V by 0 bases; bases with no gene match: 3. The CDR3 covers 15 residues. Germline assignment: CDR1 SGHDN and CDR2 FVKESK. DNA of the CDR3: TGTGCCAGCAGCCAAGAGGCTAGCGGGGACTACGAGCAGTACTTC. Its protein is CASSQEASGDYEQYF.

With regard to this clone: This specimen includes other DNA sequences encoding the same CDR3. The gene calls are TRBV28 and TRBJ2-6, with D possibly matching TRBD1 (6 bases). Germline values: CDR1 MDHEN, CDR2 SYDVKM. V shed 5 bases and J shed 2 bases, with 7 bases lying between them. This CDR3 has 14 residues. This CDR3 is CASSTGTGANVLTF. CDR3 coding DNA: TGTGCCAGCAGTACAGGGACTGGGGCCAACGTCCTGACTTTC.

This clone was detected a few times. V usage is TRBV5-6 and J usage is TRBJ2-4; weak D call: TRBD2 (7 bases). The CDR3 spans 11 residues. Germline values: CDR1 SGHDT, CDR2 YYEEEE. Deletions cut 4 bases from V and 15 bases from J, with 14 bases between. CDR3: CASSRRGARYF. In nucleotides, the CDR3 is TGTGCCAGCAGCCGCCGGGGGGCCCGGTACTTC.

The chain uses TRBV15 and TRBJ2-5; 8 positions agree with TRBD2. Germline-derived CDR1 and CDR2 are LNHNV and YYDKDF (reference sequence). The CDR3 runs 15 residues. The J segment lost 1 base and the V segment lost 3 bases, leaving 4 bases of the junction unmatched. CDR3 in amino acids: CATSSGGTSQETQYF. Here the CDR3 DNA reads TGTGCCACCAGCAGTGGTGGGACTAGCCAAGAGACCCAGTACTTC. The full variable domain, its missing parts supplied by reference TRBV15 and TRBJ2-5, is DAMVIQNPRYQVTQFGKPVTLSCSQTLNHNVMYWYQQKSSQAPKLLFHYYDKDFNNEADTPDNFQSRRPNTSFCFLDIRSPGLGDTAMYLCATSSGGTSQETQYFGPGTRLLVL.

This clone was picked up a small number of times. Other DNA sequences within the sample encode an identical CDR3. This chain links TRBV9 with TRBJ2-5; D not certain. This CDR3 is built from 11 residues. The V gene lost 4 bases and the J gene lost 5 bases, with 6 bases spanning the gap. Germline values: CDR1 SGDLS, CDR2 YYNGEE. For the CDR3, the DNA is TGTGCCAGCAGCTCCCGGGAGACCCAGTACTTC. It specifies CASSSRETQYF. Based on the CDR3 plus reference TRBV9 and TRBJ2-5, the full variable domain is DSGVTQTPKHLITATGQRVTLRCSPRSGDLSVYWYQQSLDQGLQFLIQYYNGEERAKGNILERFSAQQFPDLHSELNLSSLELGDSALYFCASSSRETQYFGPGTRLLVL.

The chain links TRBV7-9 to TRBJ2-3; 7 bases fit TRBD2. CDR1 is SEHNR and CDR2 is FQNEAQ in the germline V gene (reference sequence). This CDR3 has 19 amino acids. Unmatched junction bases numbered 24, after V lost 5 bases and J lost 7 bases. The chain's CDR3 is CASSPFYRGRNSPHHTQYF. The CDR3 nucleotides read TGTGCCAGCAGCCCCTTTTATCGCGGGAGAAATAGTCCACACCATACGCAGTATTTT.

This clone was found a few times. V and J are TRBV29-1 and TRBJ2-7; TRBD1 matches at 7 bases. Germline trimming cut 4 bases from V and 9 bases from J; bases unmatched to any gene: 12. This CDR3 has 13 amino acids. Germline CDR1 SQVTM, CDR2 ANQGSEA. As DNA, the CDR3 is TGCAGCGTTGTGACAGGGCGATCCTGGGGGCAGTACTTC. It translates to CSVVTGRSWGQYF.

Comments on this clone: Other DNA sequences in this sample translate to the same CDR3. V is TRBV4-1 and J is TRBJ2-7, with 7 bases that match TRBD2. The germline CDR1 and CDR2 sequences are MGHRA and YSYEKL. The length of the CDR3 is 15 residues. The V gene end was trimmed by 1 base and the J gene end by 2 bases; junction bases not matched to a gene: 5. As DNA, the CDR3 is TGCGCCAGCAGCCAAGGATTAGCGGGCGCCTACGAGCAGTACTTC. Amino acid sequence: CASSQGLAGAYEQYF.

In this sample, this clone turned up a few times. This sequence joins TRBV18 and TRBJ2-7, with TRBD2 identical over 10 bases. CDR1 and CDR2 from the germline V gene are KGHSH and LQKENI. This CDR3 spans 15 amino acids. V trimming: 3 bases; J trimming: 4 bases; junction bases outside the gene matches: 6. The CDR3 DNA follows: TGTGCCAGCTCACCGTCAACTAGCGGGGTATACGAGCAGTACTTC. This encodes CASSPSTSGVYEQYF.

This clone was counted only a few times. The chain joins TRBV5-6 to TRBJ2-7; 9 bases are shared with TRBD1. CDR3 length: 14 residues. The V and J ends lost 2 bases and 3 bases, in that order; junction bases with no gene match: 3. In germline, CDR1 is SGHDT, CDR2 YYEEEE. The CDR3 DNA reads TGTGCCAGCAGCTTTCAGGACAGGGGCTACGAGCAGTACTTC. Translating gives CASSFQDRGYEQYF.

The chain uses TRBV7-9 and TRBJ2-5; 16 nucleotides line up with TRBD2. The CDR3 spans 16 residues. V was clipped by 6 bases and J by 3 bases; unmatched bases: 4. Looked up from germline, CDR1 is SEHNR and CDR2 is FQNEAQ (reference sequence). CDR3 sequence (DNA): TGTGCCAGCAGTCGGGGACTAGCGGGAGGGAAAGAGACCCAGTACTTC. It codes for CASSRGLAGGKETQYF.

This clone was counted a few times. This chain links TRBV7-2 with TRBJ2-5; 12 positions match TRBD2. Germline V gene lookup returns CDR1 SGHTA and CDR2 FQGNSA. V was pared by 4 bases and J by 11 bases, with 8 bases of the junction left unmatched. The CDR3 totals 14 residues. The CDR3: CASSSRTSGTEQYF. For the CDR3, the DNA is TGTGCCAGCAGCTCCCGGACTAGCGGGACAGAGCAGTACTTC.

The chain employs TRBV5-1 and TRBJ1-2; no clear D gene. The germline V and J ends were trimmed by 0 bases and 2 bases, with 8 bases remaining between them. This CDR3 is 14 amino acids long. The germline V gene encodes CDR1 SGHRS and CDR2 YFSETQ. The CDR3 loop is CASSLGRENYGYTF. The CDR3 DNA sequence: TGCGCCAGCAGCTTGGGTCGGGAAAACTATGGCTACACCTTC.

This clone was counted only a few times. Mismatch with germline at one junction end may stem from a read error. The rearrangement uses TRBV7-7 and TRBJ2-5; 8 bases match TRBD1. CDR1 and CDR2 from the germline V gene are SSHAT and FNYEAQ (reference sequence). This CDR3 spans 15 amino acids. The CDR3, as DNA: TGTGCTAGCAGCTCGGGACAGGATGCATGGGAGACCCAGTACTTC. Its translation is CASSSGQDAWETQYF.

This clone occurred a few times. The rearrangement joins TRBV18 to TRBJ2-4; D is undetermined. Per the germline V gene, CDR1 is KGHSH and CDR2 is LQKENI. There are 16 residues in the CDR3. Trimming cost V 2 bases and J 0 bases, with 11 bases left between them. CDR3 residues: CASSPFIGEAKNIQYF. CDR3 DNA sequence: TGTGCCAGCTCACCATTCATTGGAGAAGCCAAAAACATTCAGTACTTC.

This clone appeared a few times. The genes are TRBV30 and TRBJ1-5, with D unresolved. CDR3 length: 12 residues. Deletions cut 2 bases from V and 0 bases from J, with 2 bases between. Germline V CDR1 and CDR2: GTSNPN, SVGIG (reference sequence). The CDR3 spells CAWSYSNQPQHF. In DNA, the CDR3 is TGTGCCTGGAGTTATAGCAATCAGCCCCAGCATTTT.

V usage is TRBV4-2 and J usage is TRBJ1-5, with TRBD1 matching over 8 bases. The germline V gene has CDR1 LGHNA and CDR2 YNFKEQ. V shed 1 base and J 0 bases; nucleotides not matched to a gene: 11. CDR3 size: 19 residues. As DNA, the CDR3 is TGTGCCAGCAGCCAAGTCCGGGACAGGAGGAAATATAGCAATCAGCCCCAGCATTTT. Translated: CASSQVRDRRKYSNQPQHF.

The table lists this clone with a few counts. The chain is built from TRBV28 and TRBJ1-2; maybe TRBD1 (5 bases). CDR3 length equals 14 residues. V lost 7 bases and J lost 8, with 20 bases in between. Germline CDR1 is MDHEN and CDR2 is SYDVKM. DNA for the CDR3: TGTGCCAGCATATTGCGGGGGGAGTCAGAAGGCTACACCTTC. Protein: CASILRGESEGYTF.

V gene TRBV15 combines with J gene TRBJ2-7; 9 nucleotides align to TRBD1. From germline, CDR1 is LNHNV and CDR2 YYDKDF (reference sequence). The CDR3 has 11 amino acids. V shed 9 bases, J shed 4 bases, and the junction held 1 base outside the gene matches. The CDR3 sequence is CATGQGYEQYF. In nucleotides, the CDR3 is TGTGCCACAGGACAGGGGTACGAGCAGTACTTC.

This clone has just a few counts. This chain links TRBV29-1 with TRBJ2-5; maybe TRBD2 (8 bases). With 1 base removed from V and 5 bases from J, the gap between germline ends came to 17 bases. The V gene's germline CDR1 is SQVTM and CDR2 ANQGSEA. This CDR3 is built from 15 residues. CDR3 protein: CSVEGREGARETQYF. In nucleotides, the CDR3 is TGCAGCGTTGAAGGACGGGAGGGGGCCCGCGAGACCCAGTACTTC.

The chain is built from TRBV4-3 and TRBJ2-5; D not resolved. CDR3 length: 16 amino acids. Germline V gene sequence: CDR1 LGHNA, CDR2 YSLEER. V shed 3 bases and J shed 1 base, with 15 bases lying between them. The CDR3 region has the DNA TGCGCCAGCAGCCAGGGCAACAGTCGATTCCAAGAGACCCAGTACTTC. It encodes CASSQGNSRFQETQYF.

This clone has a handful of counts. The V and J genes are TRBV5-1 and TRBJ2-3; 7 bases are shared with TRBD2. The CDR3 spans 13 residues. J was trimmed by 4 bases and V by 1 base; bases with no gene match: 0. The V gene's germline CDR1 is SGHRS and CDR2 YFSETQ. DNA for the CDR3: TGCGCCAGCAGCTTGACTAGCGCAGATACGCAGTATTTT. This encodes CASSLTSADTQYF.

The rearrangement links TRBV29-1 to TRBJ2-1, with 14 bases matching TRBD2. This CDR3 has 14 residues. Germline V gene lookup returns CDR1 SQVTM and CDR2 ANQGSEA. Trimming removed 6 bases from V and 9 bases from J; junction bases left unmatched: 7. The CDR3 is CSVGTSGSTSEQFF. DNA for the CDR3: TGCAGCGTGGGGACTAGCGGGAGTACAAGTGAGCAGTTCTTC.

The rearrangement links TRBV6-5 to TRBJ2-1, with 7 nucleotides matching TRBD2. Germline-derived CDR1 and CDR2 are MNHEY and SVGAGI. Trimming removed 6 bases from V and 0 bases from J; junction bases left unmatched: 5. The CDR3 has 15 amino acids. CDR3 amino acids: CASSRTRSSYNEQFF. In nucleotides, the CDR3 is TGTGCCAGCAGCCGGACTAGGAGCTCCTACAATGAGCAGTTCTTC.

V usage is TRBV7-2 and J usage is TRBJ2-7; 12 nucleotides line up with TRBD2. The trim removed 5 bases at V and 4 bases at J, leaving 9 bases unmatched. CDR3 length: 16 residues. Per germline, CDR1 SGHTA and CDR2 FQGNSA. The chain's CDR3 is CASSPSLAGGQYEQYF. In DNA, the CDR3 is TGTGCCAGCAGCCCAAGCCTAGCGGGAGGGCAATACGAGCAGTACTTC.